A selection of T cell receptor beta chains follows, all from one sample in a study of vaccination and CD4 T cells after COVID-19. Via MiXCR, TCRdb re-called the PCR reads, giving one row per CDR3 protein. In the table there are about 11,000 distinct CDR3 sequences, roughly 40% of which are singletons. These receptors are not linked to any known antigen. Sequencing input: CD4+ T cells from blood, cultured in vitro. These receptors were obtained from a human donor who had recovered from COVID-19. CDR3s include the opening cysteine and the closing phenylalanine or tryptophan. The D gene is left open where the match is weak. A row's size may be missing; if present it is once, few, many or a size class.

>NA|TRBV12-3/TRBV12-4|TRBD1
CASTSGGAGSPLHF
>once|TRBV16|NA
CASSQRGPSNTEAFF
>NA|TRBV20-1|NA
CSARDPAYEQFF
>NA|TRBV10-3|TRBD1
CAINTGQNEQYF
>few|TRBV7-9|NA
CASSSDGDTIYF
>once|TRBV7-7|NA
CASSPGRLVAAGELFF
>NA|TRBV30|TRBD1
CAWSEIGTVGYTF
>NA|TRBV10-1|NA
CASPEPDTPTGHSEKLFF
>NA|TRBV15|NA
CATSRDRRGWEKLFF
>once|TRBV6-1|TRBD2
CASSLGTSGGEYEQYF
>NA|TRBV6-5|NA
CASSYSAGFTYEQYF
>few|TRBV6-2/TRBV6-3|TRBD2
CASSSLGLAVIYTGELFF
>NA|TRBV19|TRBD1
CASSVRTGGRGYTF
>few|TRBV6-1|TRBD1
CASSVRDAGGNGYTF
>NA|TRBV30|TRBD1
CAWSVGQGYGYTF
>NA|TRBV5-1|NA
CASSPRGPTDTQYF
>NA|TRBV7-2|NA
CASSLDGGRNMNTEAFF
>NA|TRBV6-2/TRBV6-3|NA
CASSPRGSSYNSPLHF
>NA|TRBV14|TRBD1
CASSHQMTGPSEQYF
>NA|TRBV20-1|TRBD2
CSASRRGGLGYEQYF
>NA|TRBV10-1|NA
CASSGAAGITNTEAFF
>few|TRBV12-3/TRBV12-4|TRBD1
CASSRQGPRQSYNEQFF
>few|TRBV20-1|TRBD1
CSAPRQGSVNTEAFF
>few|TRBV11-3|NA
CASSLDRLTGELFF
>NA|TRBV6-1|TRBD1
CASSPHRGTTSTDTQYF
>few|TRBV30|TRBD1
CAWTTGYGYTF
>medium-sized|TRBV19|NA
CASSTTDSIYGYTF
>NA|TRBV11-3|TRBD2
CASSLGAGGPSETQYF
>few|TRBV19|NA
CASSPTGRLSEAFF
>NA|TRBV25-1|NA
CASSGGIGTEAFF
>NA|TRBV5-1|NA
CASSSGTLNTEAFF
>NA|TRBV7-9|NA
CASRGRDTEAFF
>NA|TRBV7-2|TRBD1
CASSTWTGAGAPLHF
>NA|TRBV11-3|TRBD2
CASSSGLAEETQYF
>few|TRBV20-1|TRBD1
CSAPNRGLNYGYTF
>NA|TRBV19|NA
CAIGRGGTGELFF
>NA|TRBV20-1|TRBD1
CSARDSRTGNYEQYF
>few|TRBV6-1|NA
CASSIYSEKLFF
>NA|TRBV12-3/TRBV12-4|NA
CASRSTGVETQYF
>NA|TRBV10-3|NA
CAIRQLGTYEQYF
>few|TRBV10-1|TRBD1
CASSESTAGQVAFF
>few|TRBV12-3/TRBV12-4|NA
CASRPLRGWDGTIYF